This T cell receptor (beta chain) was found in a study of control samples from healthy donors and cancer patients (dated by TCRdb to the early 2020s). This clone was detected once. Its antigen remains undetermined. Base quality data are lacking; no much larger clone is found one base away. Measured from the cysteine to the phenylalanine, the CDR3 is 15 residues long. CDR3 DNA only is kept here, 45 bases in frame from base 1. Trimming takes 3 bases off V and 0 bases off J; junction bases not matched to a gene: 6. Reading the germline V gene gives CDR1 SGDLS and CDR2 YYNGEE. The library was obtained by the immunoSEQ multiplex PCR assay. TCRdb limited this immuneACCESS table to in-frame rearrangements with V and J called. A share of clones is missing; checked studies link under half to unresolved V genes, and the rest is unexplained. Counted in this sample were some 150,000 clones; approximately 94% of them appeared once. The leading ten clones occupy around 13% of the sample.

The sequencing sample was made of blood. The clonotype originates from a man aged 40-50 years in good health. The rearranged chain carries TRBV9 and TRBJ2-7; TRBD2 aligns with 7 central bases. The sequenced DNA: TGTGCCAGCAGCGGGGCCCGGGACTACTCCTACGAGCAGTACTTC. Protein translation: CASSGARDYSYEQYF.